This passage covers 27 T cell receptor beta chains from one sample sequenced in a study of beta chain features in type 1 diabetes. Notes on the study in general: Type 1 diabetes patients had moderately but significantly shorter TCRB CDR3s in all four CD4+ subsets.

Expressed TCRB transcripts got sequenced, as all isolated RNA was reverse transcribed. Some clones are missing from TCRdb's copy, which holds only in-frame ones; the method was immunoSEQ multiplex PCR. This sample has almost 350,000 clones; over 7% occur once, and the top ten carry around 1%. Their target antigens are unknown. The sample comprised central memory CD4+ T cells from blood. These TCRs come from a man aged 25-40 years with type 1 diabetes.

In its sample, this clone was seen a few times. The chain carries TRBV5-6 and TRBJ1-5, with TRBD1 identical over 7 bases. The trim removed 1 base at V and 5 bases at J, leaving 9 bases unmatched. The CDR3 covers 16 residues. The germline CDR1 and CDR2 sequences are SGHDT and YYEEEE. The CDR3 reads CASSLSRQGFYQPQHF. The CDR3 DNA reads as TGTGCCAGCAGCTTGTCCAGACAGGGATTTTATCAGCCCCAGCATTTT.

The chain couples TRBV5-1 to TRBJ2-1; TRBD2 might be the D (6 bases). V shed 3 bases and J shed 9 bases, with 16 bases lying between them. The length of the CDR3 is 14 residues. In germline, CDR1 is SGHRS, CDR2 YFSETQ. DNA of the CDR3: TGCGCCAGCAGCTCGGGGAGGCAGGGCGGTGAGCAGTTCTTC. It yields the protein CASSSGRQGGEQFF.

This clone has just a few counts. The rearrangement joins TRBV5-1 to TRBJ2-2, with TRBD1 identical over 7 bases. The CDR3 spans 15 residues. V was pared by 0 bases and J by 6 bases, with 5 bases of the junction left unmatched. Germline values: CDR1 SGHRS, CDR2 YFSETQ. The CDR3 spells CASSLVDRTSGELFF. CDR3 nucleotides: TGCGCCAGCAGCTTGGTGGACAGGACGTCCGGGGAGCTGTTTTTT.

About this clone: This may come from a read error, since a much larger clone is one base off. J is TRBJ2-5 and V is TRBV5-1; D is unclear. The J call may be faulty, since TRBJ2-7 better matches the DNA end. Germline V gene data show CDR1 as SGHRS and CDR2 as YFSETQ. The CDR3 has 11 amino acids. The CDR3 nucleotides are TGCGCCAGCAGCTTGAACTACGAGCAGTACTTC. Its translation: CASSLNYEQYF.

The chain couples TRBV7-2 to TRBJ2-2, with D uncertain. The CDR3 spans 16 residues. CDR1 and CDR2 from the germline V gene are SGHTA and FQGNSA. Trimming removed 2 bases from V and 1 base from J, with 11 bases in between. In DNA, the CDR3 is TGTGCCAGCAGCTTATTTAGGACGGGGAACACCGGGGAGCTGTTTTTT. Protein product: CASSLFRTGNTGELFF.

This clone has at least ten counts. This chain joins TRBV27 and TRBJ2-3; D is uncertain. The CDR3 is 14 residues long. Germline CDR1 and CDR2: MNHEY and SMNVEV (reference sequence). Trimming took 3 bases from V and 4 from J, leaving 11 bases between them. CDR3 coding DNA: TGTGCCAGCAGTTTTAGTGCGTGGTCAGATACGCAGTATTTT. Translated, it gives CASSFSAWSDTQYF.

The chain links TRBV7-2 to TRBJ2-5; D is uncertain. Germline CDR1 reads SGHTA; CDR2 reads FQGNSA. The V gene lost 5 bases and the J gene lost 5 bases, with 6 bases spanning the gap. The CDR3 is 11 residues long. In DNA form, the CDR3 reads TGTGCCAGCAGCAAAACGGAGACCCAGTACTTC. Its translation is CASSKTETQYF.

The CDR3 spells CSVLKTGAFF. CDR3 bases: TGCAGCGTTCTGAAGACAGGGGCTTTCTTT. The chain recombines TRBV29-1 with TRBJ1-1; 7 nucleotides match TRBD1. V gave up 5 bases and J gave up 11 bases; unmatched junction bases: 5. This CDR3 is built from 10 residues. The germline CDR1 and CDR2 sequences are SQVTM and ANQGSEA.

The J gene is TRBJ1-1, the V gene TRBV5-1, with 7 bases identical to TRBD1. Trimming at V came to 3 bases and at J to 0 bases, leaving 5 bases not matched to a gene. Germline loops: CDR1 SGHRS, CDR2 YFSETQ. The CDR3 is made up of 15 amino acids. CDR3 sequence (DNA): TGCGCCAGCAGCTGGTCAGGGGGGTTGAACACTGAAGCTTTCTTT. Translating gives CASSWSGGLNTEAFF. The full variable domain, in which reference TRBV5-1 and TRBJ1-1 provide the parts outside the CDR3, is KAGVTQTPRYLIKTRGQQVTLSCSPISGHRSVSWYQQTPGQGLQFLFEYFSETQRNKGNFPGRFSGRQFSNSRSEMNVSTLELGDSALYLCASSWSGGLNTEAFFGQGTRLTVV.

The chain joins TRBV30 to TRBJ2-1; 11 bases map to TRBD2. The CDR3 sequence is 15 residues long. The J segment lost 5 bases and the V segment lost 1 base, leaving 4 bases of the junction unmatched. Germline-derived CDR1 and CDR2 are GTSNPN and SVGIG (reference sequence). CDR3 in DNA: TGTGCCTGGAGTGGACTAGCGGGGTCGAACAATGAGCAGTTCTTC. It is translated as CAWSGLAGSNNEQFF. The full variable domain, its missing parts supplied by reference TRBV30 and TRBJ2-1, is SQTIHQWPATLVQPVGSPLSLECTVEGTSNPNLYWYRQAAGRGLQLLFYSVGIGQISSEVPQNLSASRPQDRQFILSSKKLLLSDSGFYLCAWSGLAGSNNEQFFGPGTRLTVL.

This clone was found many times. The chain joins TRBV7-2 to TRBJ2-7, with D perhaps TRBD2 (6 bases). The germline V gene has CDR1 SGHTA and CDR2 FQGNSA. The CDR3 runs to 12 residues. The V and J ends lost 1 base and 9 bases respectively, with 10 bases between them. The CDR3 region is CASSLGLGGQYF. The CDR3 DNA reads as TGTGCCAGCAGCTTAGGACTAGGTGGGCAGTACTTC.

The chain combines TRBV5-4 with TRBJ2-1; 9 positions agree with TRBD1. Trimming cost V 3 bases and J 1 base; bases outside gene matches: 8. Per germline, CDR1 SGHNT and CDR2 YYREEE (reference sequence). The CDR3 contains 17 residues. The CDR3 spells CASSSGTGISSYNEQFF. The DNA of the CDR3 is TGTGCCAGCAGCTCCGGGACAGGGATATCGTCCTACAATGAGCAGTTCTTC.

This clone was observed at least ten times. V gene TRBV14 combines with J gene TRBJ1-1; D not certain. CDR3 length equals 13 residues. Trimming took off 0 bases at V and 4 bases at J, with 6 bases between the two ends. CDR1 is SGHDN, CDR2 FVKESK, per germline. CDR3 protein: CASSQEVVTEAFF. The CDR3 bases are TGTGCCAGCAGCCAAGAAGTTGTCACTGAAGCTTTCTTT. The whole variable domain, remainder taken from reference TRBV14 and TRBJ1-1, is EAGVTQFPSHSVIEKGQTVTLRCDPISGHDNLYWYRRVMGKEIKFLLHFVKESKQDESGMPNNRFLAERTGGTYSTLKVQPAELEDSGVYFCASSQEVVTEAFFGQGTRLTVV.

This clone came up a few times. The V gene is TRBV6-5, the J gene TRBJ1-5, with D hard to call. Germline V gene data show CDR1 as MNHEY and CDR2 as SVGAGI. The CDR3 consists of 13 residues. V was clipped by 0 bases and J by 7 bases, with 7 bases between them. The CDR3 region is CASSYSGIQPQHF. In DNA, the CDR3 is TGTGCCAGCAGTTACTCGGGGATCCAGCCCCAGCATTTT.

This clone has only a few counts. The CDR3: CASSKMGSGASYEQYF. CDR3 coding DNA: TGTGCCAGTAGTAAAATGGGCTCCGGGGCCTCCTACGAGCAGTACTTC. V usage is TRBV19 and J usage is TRBJ2-7; possibly TRBD1 or TRBD2 for D (5 bases each). Per germline, CDR1 LNHDA and CDR2 SQIVND (reference sequence). Trimming stripped 4 bases from V and 0 bases from J, with 16 bases between. This CDR3 has 16 amino acids.

To note about this clone: This sample includes further DNA sequences coding for the same CDR3. The CDR3 loop is CASSLGQGLNEQYF. The CDR3, as DNA: TGTGCCAGCAGCCTGGGACAGGGACTCAACGAGCAGTACTTC. This rearrangement joins TRBV7-2 to TRBJ2-7; 9 nucleotides line up with TRBD1. This CDR3 has 14 residues. Germline V gene lookup returns CDR1 SGHTA and CDR2 FQGNSA. V lost 5 bases, J lost 5 bases, and 7 bases stayed unmatched.

V is TRBV4-3 and J is TRBJ2-7, with D unclear. The CDR3 runs to 13 residues. V lost 0 bases, J lost 10 bases, and 13 bases lay in between. The V gene's germline CDR1 is LGHNA and CDR2 YSLEER. Here the CDR3 DNA reads TGCGCCAGCAGCCAAGATAGGGAATACTACCAGTACTTC. Amino acids: CASSQDREYYQYF.

This sequence joins TRBV5-1 and TRBJ2-3; TRBD1 matches 9 bases. The length of the CDR3 is 15 residues. CDR1 is SGHRS and CDR2 is YFSETQ in the germline V gene. Trimming at V came to 4 bases and at J to 5 bases, leaving 8 bases not matched to a gene. The CDR3 loop is CASSILQGAGDTQYF. DNA for the CDR3: TGCGCCAGCAGCATATTACAGGGGGCGGGAGATACGCAGTATTTT.

Many counts were recorded for this clone. The chain combines TRBV7-9 with TRBJ1-3, with 9 positions matching TRBD1. Germline V gene sequence: CDR1 SEHNR, CDR2 FQNEAQ (reference sequence). CDR3 length equals 17 residues. V shed 4 bases, J shed 2 bases, and the junction held 9 bases outside the gene matches. CDR3 nucleotide sequence: TGTGCCAGCAGCTCCCTTACGCGGACAGGGGCTGGAAACACCATATATTTT. It codes for CASSSLTRTGAGNTIYF. Variable domain in full (rest from reference TRBV7-9 and TRBJ1-3): DTGVSQNPRHKITKRGQNVTFRCDPISEHNRLYWYRQTLGQGPEFLTYFQNEAQLEKSRLLSDRFSAERPKGSFSTLEIQRTEQGDSAMYLCASSSLTRTGAGNTIYFGEGSWLTVV.

The chain employs TRBV19 and TRBJ2-5; TRBD2 matches 12 bases. The CDR3 consists of 15 residues. Germline-derived CDR1 and CDR2 are LNHDA and SQIVND (reference sequence). After removal of 6 bases from V and 5 bases from J, the junction contained 7 bases not matched to a gene. Written as DNA, the CDR3 is TGTGCCAGTAGCCTAGCGGGGGGGCGTTTCGAGACCCAGTACTTC. Amino acid sequence: CASSLAGGRFETQYF.

With respect to this clone: This may be a read error: a much more frequent sequence differs by one nucleotide. The chain uses TRBV6-1 and TRBJ2-3, with D perhaps TRBD1 (5 bases). Germline CDR1 is MNHNS and CDR2 is SASEGT. This CDR3 contains 14 residues. The DNA of the CDR3 is TGTGCCATCAGTGAGTCGACAGGCACAGATACGCAGTATTTT. Amino acids: CAISESTGTDTQYF.

Only a few counts were recorded for this clone. V and J are TRBV9 and TRBJ1-3, with D possibly being TRBD1 (6 bases). There are 19 residues in the CDR3. V was clipped by 0 bases and J by 0 bases, with 19 bases between them. Germline V gives CDR1 SGDLS, CDR2 YYNGEE. The CDR3 coding sequence is TGTGCCAGCAGCGTAGAAGGAGCAGGGTCGACAGGCTCTGGAAACACCATATATTTT. This translates into CASSVEGAGSTGSGNTIYF. Full variable domain (rest looked up from reference TRBV9 and TRBJ1-3): DSGVTQTPKHLITATGQRVTLRCSPRSGDLSVYWYQQSLDQGLQFLIQYYNGEERAKGNILERFSAQQFPDLHSELNLSSLELGDSALYFCASSVEGAGSTGSGNTIYFGEGSWLTVV.

Points on this clone: A read error may account for a junction end that differs from germline. The chain has TRBV7-2 and TRBJ2-3, with TRBD2 matching over 8 bases. This CDR3 spans 15 amino acids. Germline CDR1 and CDR2: SGHTA and FQGNSA. The CDR3 DNA follows: TGCGCCAGCAGCCAAGAGTGGGTAGCGGGGTCTACGCAGTATTTT. Protein: CASSQEWVAGSTQYF.

This clone was seen a handful of times. The genes are TRBV7-2 and TRBJ1-3; possibly TRBD1 for D (5 bases). Trimming cost V 0 bases and J 0 bases, with 6 bases left between them. Per germline, CDR1 SGHTA and CDR2 FQGNSA. The CDR3 length is 15 residues. CDR3 DNA: TGTGCCAGCAGCTTAGCGACAGACTCTGGAAACACCATATATTTT. Protein: CASSLATDSGNTIYF.

In this sample, this clone turned up many times. The CDR3 reads CASSETGEGLNYGYTF. Written as DNA, the CDR3 is TGTGCCAGCAGCGAAACGGGGGAAGGGCTTAACTATGGCTACACCTTC. V usage is TRBV9 and J usage is TRBJ1-2, with TRBD1 as a possible D gene (5 bases). CDR3 size: 16 residues. The V gene's germline CDR1 is SGDLS and CDR2 YYNGEE. V was trimmed by 3 bases and J by 1 base, leaving 16 bases between them.

This clone has a handful of counts. This sample also contains other DNA sequences that code for the same CDR3. The chain couples TRBV6-5 to TRBJ1-5, with D unclear. Germline loops: CDR1 MNHEY, CDR2 SVGAGI. The CDR3 has 11 amino acids. The V end was cut by 4 bases, the J end by 9 bases, with 7 bases between. DNA for the CDR3: TGTGCCAGCAGTTCGGGAGGGCCCCAGCATTTT. Protein sequence: CASSSGGPQHF.

This clone was seen repeatedly, ten times or more. The chain has TRBV5-1 and TRBJ2-2; perhaps TRBD1 as D (6 bases). The germline gives CDR1 SGHRS, CDR2 YFSETQ. The CDR3 is made up of 14 amino acids. V was trimmed by 6 bases and J by 7 bases, leaving 16 bases between them. CDR3: CASTSLGGSGELFF. The CDR3 DNA sequence: TGCGCCAGCACCTCTCTAGGGGGAAGCGGGGAGCTGTTTTTT.